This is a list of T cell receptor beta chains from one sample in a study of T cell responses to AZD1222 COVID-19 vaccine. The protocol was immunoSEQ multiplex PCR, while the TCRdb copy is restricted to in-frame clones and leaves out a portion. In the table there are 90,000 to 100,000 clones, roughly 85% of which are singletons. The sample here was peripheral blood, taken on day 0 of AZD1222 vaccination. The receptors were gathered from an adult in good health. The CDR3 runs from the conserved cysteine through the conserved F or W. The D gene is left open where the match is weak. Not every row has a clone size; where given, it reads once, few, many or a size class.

CASSTGAGVYNEQFF	TGTGCCAGCAGCACCGGGGCAGGGGTATACAATGAGCAGTTCTTC	.	TRBJ2-1	.	TRBV9
CASSLGRGSGANVLTF	TGTGCCAGCAGCTTAGGAAGAGGTTCTGGGGCCAACGTCCTGACTTTC	.	TRBJ2-6	.	TRBV11-3
CASSETDGRNTEAFF	TGTGCCAGCAGTGAAACGGACGGACGAAACACTGAAGCTTTCTTT	once	TRBJ1-1	.	TRBV25-1
CASSYWAGGSYNEQFF	TGTGCCAGCAGTTACTGGGCGGGGGGCTCCTACAATGAGCAGTTCTTC	.	TRBJ2-1	TRBD2	TRBV6-2/TRBV6-3
CASRRPGQGFQPQHF	TGTGCCAGCAGGCGACCGGGACAGGGTTTCCAGCCCCAGCATTTT	.	TRBJ1-5	TRBD1	TRBV6-5
CASSLSGDGPYGYTF	TGTGCCAGCAGCCTATCGGGGGACGGCCCCTATGGCTACACCTTC	.	TRBJ1-2	.	TRBV14
CASSGTAGNTIYF	TGTGCCAGCAGTGGGACGGCTGGAAACACCATATATTTT	few	TRBJ1-3	.	TRBV2
CASSYDSAGMGEAFF	TGTGCCAGCAGTTACGATTCTGCAGGGATGGGTGAAGCTTTCTTT	.	TRBJ1-1	.	TRBV6-5
CASSLDQTNTEAFF	TGTGCCAGCAGCTTGGACCAAACGAACACTGAAGCTTTCTTT	.	TRBJ1-1	.	TRBV5-1
CAISESAYREAGNTIYF	TGTGCCATCAGTGAGTCCGCATACAGGGAGGCTGGAAACACCATATATTTT	once	TRBJ1-3	.	TRBV10-3
CASSANTGGAGYEQYF	TGTGCCAGCTCAGCGAACACAGGGGGCGCTGGCTACGAGCAGTACTTC	.	TRBJ2-7	TRBD1	TRBV18
CAWIRGGDIEAFF	TGTGCCTGGATCCGGGGTGGGGACATCGAAGCTTTCTTT	.	TRBJ1-1	.	TRBV30
CASSLFVEKLFF	TGTGCCAGCAGCTTATTTGTTGAAAAACTGTTTTTT	.	TRBJ1-4	.	TRBV7-9
CASRLGAADGYTF	TGTGCCAGCAGGTTGGGCGCGGCTGACGGCTACACCTTC	.	TRBJ1-2	.	TRBV6-5
CASSYSRTEDYGYTF	TGTGCCAGCAGTTACTCGCGGACAGAGGACTATGGCTACACCTTC	.	TRBJ1-2	.	TRBV6-6
CATSTSQETQYF	TGTGCCACCAGCACGAGCCAAGAGACCCAGTACTTC	.	TRBJ2-5	.	TRBV15
CASSLVGAGSPLHF	TGCGCCAGCAGCTTGGTGGGGGCAGGGTCACCCCTCCACTTT	.	TRBJ1-6	.	TRBV5-1
CAGQGNTEAFF	TGTGCCGGGCAGGGGAACACTGAAGCTTTCTTT	.	TRBJ1-1	.	TRBV2
CASNSWAQNTEAFF	TGTGCCAGCAACTCATGGGCGCAGAACACTGAAGCTTTCTTT	.	TRBJ1-1	.	TRBV7-9
CASSPRAGNTEAFF	TGTGCCAGCAGCCCACGGGCGGGGAACACTGAAGCTTTCTTT	few	TRBJ1-1	.	TRBV9
CATSLVGDGNQPQHF	TGTGCCACCTCCCTTGTAGGGGATGGCAATCAGCCCCAGCATTTT	.	TRBJ1-5	.	TRBV27
CASSESSGNTIYF	TGTGCCAGCAGTGAAAGCTCTGGAAACACCATATATTTT	once	TRBJ1-3	.	TRBV6-1
CASSLGAGELETQYF	TGTGCCAGCAGCTTAGGGGCGGGAGAGCTAGAGACCCAGTACTTC	once	TRBJ2-5	TRBD2	TRBV11-3
CASSLDYKGDTEAFF	TGTGCCAGCAGCTTGGACTATAAAGGGGACACTGAAGCTTTCTTT	few	TRBJ1-1	.	TRBV7-8
CASSVRSGRYGYTF	TGTGCCAGCAGCGTAAGATCAGGGAGATATGGCTACACCTTC	few	TRBJ1-2	.	TRBV9
CASSLGDTQYF	TGTGCCAGCAGTCTAGGGGATACGCAGTATTTT	.	TRBJ2-3	.	TRBV6-5
CASSQETGEGYTF	TGCGCCAGCAGCCAAGAGACAGGGGAGGGCTACACCTTC	.	TRBJ1-2	TRBD1	TRBV4-3
CASSNTGSRAQYF	TGTGCCAGCAGCAACACAGGCTCCAGAGCGCAGTATTTT	.	TRBJ2-3	.	TRBV6-5
CAAGTLYEQYF	TGTGCCGCCGGGACCCTGTACGAGCAGTACTTC	.	TRBJ2-7	.	TRBV19
CSAGEGTEAFF	TGCAGTGCTGGGGAGGGCACTGAAGCTTTCTTT	.	TRBJ1-1	.	TRBV20-1
CASRGTGGREKLFF	TGTGCCAGCAGAGGGACAGGGGGCCGGGAAAAACTGTTTTTT	.	TRBJ1-4	TRBD1	TRBV6-6
CASIGPYNEQFF	TGTGCCAGTATCGGGCCCTACAATGAGCAGTTCTTC	.	TRBJ2-1	.	TRBV19
CASSTTGRSEKLFF	TGTGCCAGTAGTACAACAGGGAGGAGTGAAAAACTGTTTTTT	.	TRBJ1-4	.	TRBV19
CASSARPRGQGSNEQFF	TGTGCCAGCAGCGCGAGGCCCCGGGGACAGGGATCGAATGAGCAGTTCTTC	.	TRBJ2-1	TRBD1	TRBV9
CAIGPDHASSTDTQYF	TGTGCCATCGGGCCAGATCACGCATCTAGCACAGATACGCAGTATTTT	.	TRBJ2-3	.	TRBV10-3
CASSQDRQGETQYF	TGCGCCAGCAGCCAAGATAGGCAGGGGGAGACCCAGTACTTC	.	TRBJ2-5	.	TRBV4-1
CASTDQQENYEQYF	TGTGCCAGCACCGACCAACAGGAGAACTACGAGCAGTACTTC	once	TRBJ2-7	.	TRBV6-1
CASSQDDPSGSEKLFF	TGCGCCAGCAGCCAAGATGACCCCTCAGGCAGTGAAAAACTGTTTTTT	.	TRBJ1-4	.	TRBV4-3
CASSQELIGAANEKLFF	TGCGCCAGCAGCCAAGAGTTAATAGGGGCAGCTAATGAAAAACTGTTTTTT	few	TRBJ1-4	.	TRBV4-3
CASSLVSGSYEQFF	TGTGCCAGCAGCTTGGTTAGCGGGAGCTATGAGCAGTTCTTC	once	TRBJ2-1	TRBD2	TRBV5-6
CASSLEGQYGYTF	TGTGCCAGCAGCCTCGAGGGTCAGTATGGCTACACCTTC	.	TRBJ1-2	.	TRBV12-3/TRBV12-4
CASSAAGTGGYSPLHF	TGTGCCAGCAGCGCCGCCGGGACAGGGGGATATTCACCCCTCCACTTT	.	TRBJ1-6	TRBD1	TRBV11-1
CATSPGTGFGYTF	TGTGCCACCAGTCCCGGGACAGGGTTCGGCTACACCTTC	.	TRBJ1-2	TRBD1	TRBV24-1
CSGGLAGQQFF	TGCAGCGGAGGACTAGCGGGGCAGCAGTTCTTC	.	TRBJ2-1	TRBD2	TRBV29-1
CASSMDRAGANVLTF	TGTGCCAGTAGCATGGACAGGGCTGGGGCCAACGTCCTGACTTTC	.	TRBJ2-6	TRBD1	TRBV19
CASSIGGARSNQPQHF	TGTGCCAGTAGTATAGGGGGTGCACGGAGCAATCAGCCCCAGCATTTT	.	TRBJ1-5	.	TRBV19
CASSREVVNTEAFF	TGTGCCAGCAGTCGGGAGGTAGTGAACACTGAAGCTTTCTTT	.	TRBJ1-1	.	TRBV2
CSVEDRVGSTEAFF	TGCAGCGTTGAAGATCGGGTCGGTTCCACTGAAGCTTTCTTT	.	TRBJ1-1	.	TRBV29-1
CASSFGTGTYEQYF	TGCGCCAGCAGCTTCGGGACAGGGACCTACGAGCAGTACTTC	.	TRBJ2-7	TRBD1	TRBV5-1
CASSLRGAPGSYTF	TGTGCCAGCAGCTTGCGGGGGGCACCTGGGAGCTACACCTTC	.	TRBJ1-2	.	TRBV5-4
CASTPTRTLTYTDTQYF	TGTGCCAGTACCCCGACCCGGACCCTGACTTACACAGATACGCAGTATTTT	.	TRBJ2-3	.	TRBV19
CASSSDDWLAGDDVREQFF	TGTGCCAGCAGTTCCGACGACTGGCTAGCGGGAGATGATGTACGTGAGCAGTTCTTC	.	TRBJ2-1	TRBD2	TRBV27
CASSQGRHRAF	TGTGCCAGCAGCCAAGGTCGCCACCGCGCCTTT	.	TRBJ1-6	.	TRBV3-1/TRBV3-2
CASSALVGENGYTF	TGCGCCAGCAGTGCCTTGGTTGGGGAAAATGGCTACACCTTC	.	TRBJ1-2	.	TRBV10-2
CASTAGGASYNEQFF	TGTGCCAGCACCGCAGGGGGCGCCTCCTACAATGAGCAGTTCTTC	.	TRBJ2-1	TRBD1	TRBV6-5
CASSISPLGGYTF	TGTGCCAGTAGTATAAGCCCCTTAGGTGGCTACACCTTC	.	TRBJ1-2	.	TRBV19
CASSFFQMNTGELFF	TGTGCCAGCAGTTTCTTCCAAATGAACACCGGGGAGCTGTTTTTT	.	TRBJ2-2	.	TRBV28
CASSWGGGELFF	TGTGCCAGCAGTTGGGGAGGCGGGGAGCTGTTTTTT	.	TRBJ2-2	.	TRBV6-2/TRBV6-3
CASSNRGWANEKLFF	TGTGCCAGTAGTAACAGGGGCTGGGCTAATGAAAAACTGTTTTTT	few	TRBJ1-4	TRBD1	TRBV19